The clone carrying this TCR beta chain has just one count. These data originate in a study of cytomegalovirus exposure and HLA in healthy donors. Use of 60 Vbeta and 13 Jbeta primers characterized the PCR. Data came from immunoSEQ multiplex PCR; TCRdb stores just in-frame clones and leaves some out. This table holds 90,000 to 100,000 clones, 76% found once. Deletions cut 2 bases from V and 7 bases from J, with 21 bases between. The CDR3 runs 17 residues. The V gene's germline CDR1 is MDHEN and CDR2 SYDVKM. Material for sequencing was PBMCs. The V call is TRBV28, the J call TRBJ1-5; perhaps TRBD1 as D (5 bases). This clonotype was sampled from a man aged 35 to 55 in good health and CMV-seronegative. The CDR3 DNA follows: TGTGCCAGCAGTTTACACCCCGCGGCAGGGAGGGTACAGCCCCAGCATTTT. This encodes CASSLHPAAGRVQPQHF.